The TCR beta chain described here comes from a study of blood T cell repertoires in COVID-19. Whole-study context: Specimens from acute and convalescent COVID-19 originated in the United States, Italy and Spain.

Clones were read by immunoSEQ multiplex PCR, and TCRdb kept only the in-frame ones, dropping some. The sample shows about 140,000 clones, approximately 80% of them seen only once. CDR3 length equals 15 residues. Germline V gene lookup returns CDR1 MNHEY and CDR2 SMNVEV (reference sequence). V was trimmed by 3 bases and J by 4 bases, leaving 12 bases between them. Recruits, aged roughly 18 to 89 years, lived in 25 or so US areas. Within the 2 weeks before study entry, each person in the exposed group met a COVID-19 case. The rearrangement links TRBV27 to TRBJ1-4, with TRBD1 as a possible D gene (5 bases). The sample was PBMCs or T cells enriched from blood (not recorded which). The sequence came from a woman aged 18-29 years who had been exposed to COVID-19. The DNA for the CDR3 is TGTGCCAGCAGTTTGGTGCAGGGCTTTAATGAAAAACTGTTTTTT. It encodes CASSLVQGFNEKLFF.